The 21 T cell receptor beta chains below all came from one sample that was sequenced in a study of CD8+CD57+ T cells in acquired aplastic anemia. CDR3 and TCR beta VDJ profiling relied on a genomic DNA template. TCRdb fed the reads into MiXCR, producing one record per CDR3 protein. Counted here are some 200,000 distinct CDR3 sequences, less than 60% occurring once; the ten biggest clones make up 15% to 20%. An expansion of CD8+CD57+ cells by flow cytometry had been shown in patients chosen for sequencing. Material for sequencing was sorted CD4+, CD8+, or CD8+CD57+ T cells (not recorded which) from PBMCs. The source of these receptors is a human donor with aplastic anemia.

This clonotype was found many times. The gene calls are TRBV7-7 and TRBJ2-1; 16 bases line up with TRBD2. The CDR3 loop spans 15 amino acids. The V gene end was trimmed by 4 bases and the J gene end by 10 bases; junction bases not matched to a gene: 4. Per germline, CDR1 SSHAT and CDR2 FNYEAQ (reference sequence). The CDR3 protein is CASSSLGLAGGEQFF. The DNA for the CDR3 is TGTGCCAGCAGCTCTTTGGGACTAGCGGGGGGGGAGCAGTTCTTC.

This clonotype was seen many times. The chain links TRBV2 to TRBJ2-3, with no clear D. The CDR3 is 13 amino acids. With 7 bases removed from V and 4 bases from J, the gap between germline ends came to 12 bases. Germline V CDR1 and CDR2: SNHLY, FYNNEI. Written as DNA, the CDR3 is TGTGCCAGCAATTGGGCGCTTCCAGATACGCAGTATTTT. Translation: CASNWALPDTQYF.

CDR3 nucleotide sequence: TGTGCCAGCAGCGAACCCGGCGGGACCTACGAGCAGTACTTC. Amino acid sequence: CASSEPGGTYEQYF. V usage is TRBV7-9 and J usage is TRBJ2-7; perhaps TRBD2 as D (6 bases). CDR1 is SEHNR, CDR2 FQNEAQ, per germline (reference sequence). The CDR3 is 14 amino acids. Deletions cut 5 bases from V and 2 bases from J, with 13 bases between.

The table lists this clonotype with a few counts. An end of the junction does not agree with germline; a read error may underlie this. The V gene is TRBV3-1, the J gene TRBJ1-3, with no clear D. This CDR3 region has 16 residues. The germline gives CDR1 LGHDT, CDR2 YNNKEL (reference sequence). The CDR3 nucleotides are TGTGCCAGTAGCCGAACGGACGGACGCTCTGGAAACACCATATATTTT. Its translation: CASSRTDGRSGNTIYF.

Of note for this clonotype: The CDR3 ends on some other residue instead of the conserved phenylalanine or tryptophan, so this is likely a read error. It is unclear where the CDR3 begins or ends on the DNA, so no DNA is shown, and the CDR3 is as TCRdb lists it. This chain connects TRBV9 to TRBJ2-2; the table's D call, TRBD1, has no DNA check behind it. The CDR3 is 8 residues long, ends included. Germline CDR1 SGDLS, CDR2 YYNGEE. CDR3 loop: CASGYPRR.

This chain joins TRBV7-9 and TRBJ1-5, with D perhaps matching TRBD1 (5 bases). Per the germline V gene, CDR1 is SEHNR and CDR2 is FQNEAQ (reference sequence). This CDR3 has 14 amino acids. The V and J ends lost 5 bases and 7 bases respectively, with 15 bases between them. The CDR3 loop reads CASSLSGQPQPQHF. The CDR3 DNA sequence: TGTGCCAGCAGCCTATCAGGACAACCACAGCCCCAGCATTTT.

V and J are TRBV7-9 and TRBJ1-2; D may be TRBD1 (5 bases). Per germline, CDR1 SEHNR and CDR2 FQNEAQ (reference sequence). V was shortened by 2 bases and J by 7 bases, with 14 bases between the two germline ends. CDR3 length: 14 amino acids. The CDR3 loop is CASSLQGGEGGYTF. CDR3 DNA sequence: TGTGCCAGCAGCTTACAGGGAGGGGAAGGTGGCTACACCTTC.

This clonotype was counted many times. The chain is built from TRBV12-3 or TRBV12-4 and TRBJ2-7, with 7 bases lining up with TRBD1. The J segment lost 3 bases and the V segment lost 7 bases, leaving 6 bases of the junction unmatched. The CDR3 sequence is 13 residues long. The CDR3 region has the DNA TGTGCCAGCACCTCGACAGGGAGCTACGAGCAGTACTTC. Translated: CASTSTGSYEQYF.

The sample holds many counts of this clonotype. V usage is TRBV29-1 and J usage is TRBJ2-2, with a possible D match to TRBD1 (6 bases). V lost 8 bases, J lost 3 bases, and 10 bases lay in between. This CDR3 region has 12 residues. Germline V CDR1 and CDR2: SQVTM, ANQGSEA. In DNA, the CDR3 is TGCAGCTCACACAGGGACACCGGGGAGCTGTTTTTT. This gives the protein CSSHRDTGELFF.

V and J are TRBV9 and TRBJ1-5; D remains ambiguous. Germline CDR1 is SGDLS and CDR2 is YYNGEE. Trimming stripped 3 bases from V and 7 bases from J, with 11 bases between. The CDR3 runs 13 residues. The CDR3 sequence is CASSASPTQPQHF. The CDR3 region has the DNA TGTGCCAGCAGCGCCTCCCCGACACAGCCCCAGCATTTT.

The CDR3 DNA sequence: TGTGCCAGCAGCTTAGCTGGGACAGGGGGTAATCAGCCCCAGCATTTT. This translates into CASSLAGTGGNQPQHF. V is TRBV7-2 and J is TRBJ1-5; 11 nucleotides align to TRBD1. CDR1 and CDR2 from the germline V gene are SGHTA and FQGNSA. The CDR3 sequence is 16 residues long. V was clipped by 0 bases and J by 4 bases; unmatched bases: 2.

This clonotype appeared a few times. The chain couples TRBV12-3 or TRBV12-4 to TRBJ1-1; a possible D gene is TRBD1 (6 bases). Trimming took off 3 bases at V and 8 bases at J, with 7 bases between the two ends. This CDR3 is built from 11 residues. The CDR3, as DNA: TGTGCCAGCAGTTTGGGGGCAGAAGCTTTCTTT. Translated: CASSLGAEAFF.

In the case of this clonotype: The junction and the germline gene differ at one end; a read error may be behind it. The V call is TRBV19, the J call TRBJ1-5, with D unresolved. Looked up from germline, CDR1 is LNHDA and CDR2 is SQIVND (reference sequence). The CDR3 totals 13 residues. The CDR3 DNA is TGTACCAGTAGTAATCAGATGAACCAGCCCCAGCATTTT. This sequence encodes CTSSNQMNQPQHF.

The genes are TRBV15 and TRBJ2-3; D gene uncertain. The CDR3 spans 17 residues. Trimming left V 0 bases short and J 0 bases short, with 13 bases between. Per germline, CDR1 LNHNV and CDR2 YYDKDF (reference sequence). The CDR3: CATSRDHLRASTDTQYF. The CDR3 DNA reads as TGTGCCACCAGCAGAGATCATCTAAGAGCTAGCACAGATACGCAGTATTTT.

Points on this clonotype: This sequence may be a read error, since a much larger clone differs from it by one base. V gene TRBV4-1 combines with J gene TRBJ2-1, with 11 nucleotides matching TRBD2. Per germline, CDR1 MGHRA and CDR2 YSYEKL. The length of the CDR3 is 16 residues. CDR3 sequence: CASSHPSGGTDSEQSF. The CDR3 region has the DNA TGCGCCAGCAGCCACCCTAGCGGGGGGACCGACAGTGAGCAGTCCTTC.

The table lists this clonotype with a few counts. V usage is TRBV3-1 and J usage is TRBJ1-1; D gene unclear. The V end lost 4 bases, the J end lost 4 bases, and 16 bases lay between the germline ends. Germline CDR1 LGHDT, CDR2 YNNKEL (reference sequence). CDR3 length equals 15 residues. The DNA of the CDR3 is TGTGCCAGCAGCCCCGGTCAGGAACTAACCACTGAAGCTTTCTTT. Amino acids: CASSPGQELTTEAFF.

This chain uses TRBV29-1 with TRBJ2-1, with D perhaps TRBD1 (6 bases). Trimming pared 3 bases from V and 10 bases from J, leaving 13 bases between. This CDR3 has 12 amino acids. CDR1 and CDR2 from the germline V gene are SQVTM and ANQGSEA. The CDR3 nucleotides are TGCAGCGTTGAGGGGGCCACCTACGAGCAGTTCTTC. It encodes CSVEGATYEQFF.

A note on this clonotype: A much larger clone lies one base from this, so it may be a read error. The chain couples TRBV20-1 to TRBJ1-1, with D possibly matching TRBD1 (6 bases). The germline V gene encodes CDR1 DFQATT and CDR2 SNEGSKA (reference sequence). The CDR3 extends over 15 amino acids. The CDR3: CRARPIDRMNTEAFF. The CDR3 DNA sequence: TGCAGAGCTAGACCTATAGACAGGATGAACACTGAAGCTTTCTTT.

This clonotype has at least ten counts. CDR3 protein: CASSATSRADTQYF. CDR3 in DNA: TGTGCCAGCAGCGCGACTAGCAGGGCAGATACGCAGTATTTT. The chain has TRBV5-6 and TRBJ2-3; 7 bases map to TRBD2. V gave up 4 bases and J gave up 4 bases; unmatched junction bases: 6. Germline CDR1 SGHDT, CDR2 YYEEEE. The CDR3 consists of 14 residues.

This clonotype was seen a handful of times. A single base separates this from a much larger clone, so it may be a read error. No conserved phenylalanine or tryptophan ends this CDR3, so it is likely a read error. V is TRBV7-2 and J is TRBJ1-1; D is unresolved. CDR3 length: 14 amino acids. The germline V and J ends were trimmed by 1 base and 3 bases, with 9 bases remaining between them. Germline CDR1 reads SGHTA; CDR2 reads FQGNSA. In nucleotides, the CDR3 is TGTGCCAGCAGCTTAGATTTTAGCGACACTGAAGCTTTCCTT. Translating gives CASSLDFSDTEAFL.

This chain connects TRBV20-1 to TRBJ2-3; D may be TRBD2 (7 bases). V lost 8 bases to trimming and J lost 0 bases, with 12 bases between them. The CDR3 spans 13 residues. Germline V gives CDR1 DFQATT, CDR2 SNEGSKA (reference sequence). The CDR3 sequence is CSCRGASTDTQYF. CDR3 DNA: TGCAGTTGCCGGGGGGCGAGCACAGATACGCAGTATTTT.